This T cell receptor beta chain was retrieved from a study of blood T cell repertoires in COVID-19 (dated by TCRdb to the early 2020s). As for the study more broadly: Samples from collaborators originated in the United States, Italy and Spain and spanned both the acute and convalescent phases of COVID-19. Where available, HLA class I and class II types were taken from metadata supplied by the sample provider and were not determined by assay-based typing. Subjects who had been exposed to COVID-19, were actively infected with it, or had recovered from it provided the deeply sampled blood TCRbeta repertoires that made up the dataset. A freely available public database, intended as a resource for researchers studying the immune response to SARS-CoV-2, is where the repertoires were released. Samples were obtained from the ongoing ImmuneRACE study (first 160 participants) and from 1,254 subjects provided by 6 global collaborators. The material from the prospective study consisted of cDNA or gDNA derived from T cells, B-cell-depleted T cells, or PBMCs. A de-identified subject ID, COVID-19 status, age in years and sex were almost always included in the sample metadata. Broader findings and caveats from the paper: The amount of clinical and demographic metadata varied by source and participant and was provided uncurated.

V was cut back by 6 bases and J by 0 bases, leaving a gap of 8 bases between them. CDR1 and CDR2 (SGDLS, YYNGEE) derive from the germline V gene. Including cysteine and phenylalanine, the CDR3 has 13 amino acids. Kept here is only the CDR3 DNA, which spans 39 bases and is read in frame from base 1. As to this clone: What antigen it recognizes has not been identified. Base quality data are lacking; no much larger clone is found one base away.

TCRbeta CDR3 regions were amplified from genomic DNA by means of the immunoSEQ Assay, a bias-controlled multiplex PCR. On the authors' methods: Within the assay, amplification of reference gene primers was used to estimate how many nucleated cells each sample contained. Sequence reads were collapsed and filtered to measure the absolute abundance of every unique TCRbeta CDR3 rearrangement. For each sample, productive Simpson clonality was calculated by taking the square root of Simpson's diversity index across productive rearrangements. TCRdb limited this immuneACCESS table to in-frame rearrangements with V and J called. A share of clones is missing; checked studies link under half to unresolved V genes, and the rest is unexplained. That table furnishes V, J and clone size, whereas the DNA furnished D and trimming. This sample gives some 110,000 clones in total; approximately 81% of them show up just once. Approximately 1.5% of the sample lies in the top ten.

The collaborating institutions used their own protocols to collect whole blood in K2EDTA tubes. For TCRbeta analysis, collaborators shipped samples in one of three forms: frozen whole blood, isolated PBMCs, or DNA extracted from either of those sample types. The chain was built from TRBV9 and TRBJ2-3, and TRBD2 may be the D gene, going by 5 matching bases. The specimen was peripheral blood. This receptor was obtained from a man aged 35 to 55 with acute or convalescent COVID-19. The DNA sequence reads TGTGCCAGCACGAGGGCTAGCACAGATACGCAGTATTTT. It translates to CASTRASTDTQYF.